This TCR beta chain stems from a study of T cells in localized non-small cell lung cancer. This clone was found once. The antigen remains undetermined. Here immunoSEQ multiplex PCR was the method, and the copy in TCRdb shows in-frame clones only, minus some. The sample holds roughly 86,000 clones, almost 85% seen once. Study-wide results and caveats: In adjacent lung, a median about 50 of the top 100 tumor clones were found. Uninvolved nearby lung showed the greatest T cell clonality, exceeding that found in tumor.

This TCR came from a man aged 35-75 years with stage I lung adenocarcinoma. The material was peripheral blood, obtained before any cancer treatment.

The CDR3: CASSSIGTSGTQYF. The CDR3 nucleotides are TGCGCCAGCAGCTCCATTGGGACTAGCGGTACGCAGTATTTT. J is TRBJ2-3 and V is TRBV5-1; 11 nucleotides align to TRBD2. The CDR3 is 14 amino acids. Per germline, CDR1 SGHRS and CDR2 YFSETQ. The junction had 5 bases not matched to a gene; V was cut back by 3 bases and J by 8 bases.